This TCR beta chain was sequenced for a study of blood T cell repertoires in COVID-19 (TCRdb year 2020). Context from the whole study: Samples from collaborators originated in the United States, Italy and Spain and spanned both the acute and convalescent phases of COVID-19. The material from the prospective study consisted of cDNA or gDNA derived from T cells, B-cell-depleted T cells, or PBMCs. Sample metadata almost always included a de-identified subject ID, COVID-19 status, age in years and sex. Where available, HLA class I and class II types were obtained from metadata supplied by the sample provider rather than from assay-based typing. Samples came from the ongoing ImmuneRACE study (first 160 participants) plus 1,254 subjects from 6 global collaborators. The dataset comprised deeply sampled blood TCRbeta repertoires from subjects exposed to, actively infected with, or recovered from COVID-19. The repertoires were made available in a free public database intended to serve as a resource for research on the immune response to SARS-CoV-2.

Trimming removed 6 bases from V and 4 bases from J; the gene matches leave 6 bases unexplained. Its CDR3 holds 14 amino acids, cysteine through phenylalanine. The DNA shown is the 42-base CDR3, in frame from base 1. CDR1 SGHVS and CDR2 FQNEAQ were looked up in the germline V gene. In regard to this clone: Its cognate antigen has yet to be identified. It has no much larger one-base neighbor in the sample; base qualities were not kept.

Each collaborating institution followed its own protocols to collect whole blood in K2EDTA tubes. For TCRbeta analysis, collaborators shipped samples in one of three forms: frozen whole blood, isolated PBMCs, or DNA extracted from either of those sample types. The immunoSEQ Assay, a bias-controlled multiplex PCR, was used to amplify TCRbeta CDR3 regions from genomic DNA. Turning to the authors' computational methods: Nucleated cell counts per sample were estimated from amplification of reference gene primers within the assay. Sequence reads were collapsed and filtered to measure the absolute abundance of every unique TCRbeta CDR3 rearrangement. For each sample, productive Simpson clonality was calculated by taking the square root of Simpson's diversity index across productive rearrangements. This immuneACCESS table, as held by TCRdb, lists in-frame sequences with V and J called but not all clones. Of the missing ones, under half trace to an unresolved V gene in checked studies; the others have no known cause. V and J calls and clone size come straight from that table; D and trimming were deduced from the DNA. A total of roughly 100,000 clones appear in this sample, around 90% of them only once. Roughly 3.5% of the sample goes to the ten largest clones.

What the authors observed across the whole study: Clinical and demographic metadata were provided uncurated, with the amount varying by source and participant.

Recombination connected TRBV7-8 to TRBJ2-5; the junction holds 9 bases that match TRBD1. The sequence was obtained from a woman aged 70 to 79 with acute or convalescent COVID-19. Sequencing input: peripheral blood. This receptor carries the CDR3 CASSEQGAGETQYF. The nucleotide sequence reads TGTGCCAGCAGTGAACAGGGGGCCGGAGAGACCCAGTACTTC.